These 16 T cell receptor beta chains were sequenced from one sample in a study of cytomegalovirus exposure and HLA in healthy donors listed by TCRdb under 2017. The library was prepared using the immunoSEQ multiplex PCR assay. Sourced from immuneACCESS, this table was stored by TCRdb with only in-frame sequences that have V and J called. A share of the clones is absent; for the studies checked, an unresolved V gene accounts for under half, and the remainder has no known explanation. This sample comprises around 160,000 clones, 88% of them detected only once. Approximately 3.1% of the sample rests with the top ten. The sequenced sample consisted of PBMCs. Source of these receptors: a man between 18 and 29 years old in good health and CMV-seronegative.

The chain is built from TRBV19 and TRBJ2-4; TRBD1 matches at 7 bases. The CDR3 length is 14 residues. The germline gives CDR1 LNHDA, CDR2 SQIVND (reference sequence). The ends lost 1 base at V and 6 bases at J; junction bases unmatched: 3. For the CDR3, the DNA is TGTGCCAGTAGTATAGTTCCAGGGGGAAACATTCAGTACTTC. Translating it yields CASSIVPGGNIQYF.

This chain's CDR3 is CASSPGQGPHEQYV. CDR3 DNA sequence: TGTGCCAGCAGCCCCGGACAGGGGCCCCACGAGCAGTACGTC. The chain is built from TRBV5-5 and TRBJ2-7; 9 nucleotides line up with TRBD1. The CDR3 has 14 amino acids. Germline-derived CDR1 and CDR2 are SGHKS and YYEKEE (reference sequence). Germline trimming cut 4 bases from V and 5 bases from J; bases unmatched to any gene: 7.

The chain has TRBV4-2 and TRBJ1-1; TRBD1 aligns across 7 bases. The CDR3 is made up of 19 amino acids. The germline V gene encodes CDR1 LGHNA and CDR2 YNFKEQ. Losses at the gene ends were 0 bases for V and 4 bases for J; bases not matched to a gene: 17. The CDR3 region has the DNA TGTGCCAGCAGCCAAGAGCCCGTGGGCTCGGGACAGTTAGCCACTGAAGCTTTCTTT. Encoded protein: CASSQEPVGSGQLATEAFF.

CDR3: CASSSSARGGSSYEQYF. CDR3 coding DNA: TGTGCCAGCAGTTCCTCCGCGCGGGGCGGAAGCTCCTACGAGCAGTACTTC. The chain joins TRBV27 to TRBJ2-7, with D maybe TRBD2 (6 bases). The CDR3 runs 17 residues. Trimming took 4 bases from V and 0 from J, leaving 19 bases between them. Germline V lookup: CDR1 MNHEY, CDR2 SMNVEV (reference sequence).

The V call is TRBV5-4, the J call TRBJ2-6; 7 bases are shared with TRBD1. The germline CDR1 and CDR2 sequences are SGHNT and YYREEE (reference sequence). This CDR3 has 15 residues. Trimming cost V 5 bases and J 2 bases; bases outside gene matches: 4. CDR3 sequence (DNA): TGTGCCAGCAGGCGTGACAGGGCTGGGGCCAACGTCCTGACTTTC. As protein: CASRRDRAGANVLTF.

This chain joins TRBV7-2 and TRBJ2-7, with 7 bases aligning to TRBD1. The junction had 10 bases not matched to a gene; V was cut back by 5 bases and J by 6 bases. The CDR3 is 14 amino acids. CDR1 and CDR2 (germline): SGHTA, FQGNSA. The CDR3 is CASSLGTVFFEQYF. The CDR3 nucleotides read TGTGCCAGCAGCCTCGGGACAGTATTCTTCGAGCAGTACTTC.

The chain carries TRBV5-1 and TRBJ2-2, with 14 positions matching TRBD2. Germline lookup yields CDR1 SGHRS and CDR2 YFSETQ. After removal of 3 bases from V and 4 bases from J, the junction contained 8 bases not matched to a gene. The CDR3 has 18 residues. The CDR3 sequence is CASSWGGLAGAVTGELFF. The DNA for the CDR3 is TGCGCCAGCAGCTGGGGGGGACTAGCGGGAGCAGTCACCGGGGAGCTGTTTTTT.

The genes are TRBV7-2 and TRBJ1-5; 7 bases match TRBD1. Per the germline V gene, CDR1 is SGHTA and CDR2 is FQGNSA. V trimming: 2 bases; J trimming: 7 bases; junction bases outside the gene matches: 14. CDR3 length equals 17 residues. The CDR3 spells CASSLTTGSPFGQPQHF. CDR3 sequence (DNA): TGTGCCAGCAGCTTAACGACAGGGAGCCCGTTCGGGCAGCCCCAGCATTTT.

The rearrangement joins TRBV6-5 to TRBJ1-6, with TRBD1 as a possible D gene (5 bases). V gave up 4 bases and J gave up 3 bases, with 10 bases separating them. The CDR3 has 15 amino acids. Germline lookup yields CDR1 MNHEY and CDR2 SVGAGI. Here the CDR3 reads CASSWGGDYNSPLHF. The CDR3 DNA reads TGTGCCAGCAGTTGGGGGGGGGACTATAATTCACCCCTCCACTTT.

V usage is TRBV7-6 and J usage is TRBJ1-3, with D tentatively TRBD1 (5 bases). The V end lost 1 base, the J end lost 0 bases, and 7 bases lay between the germline ends. The CDR3 is made up of 15 amino acids. The germline gives CDR1 SGHVS, CDR2 FNYEAQ. The CDR3 coding sequence is TGTGCCAGCAGCTTAGGGGGCAGCTCTGGAAACACCATATATTTT. Its translation: CASSLGGSSGNTIYF.

The rearrangement joins TRBV5-5 to TRBJ1-1; possible D gene TRBD1, 6 bases. Germline V lookup: CDR1 SGHKS, CDR2 YYEKEE (reference sequence). The CDR3 totals 14 residues. V lost 0 bases and J 5 bases, leaving 11 bases between the germline ends. CDR3: CASSLEGVRTEAFF. In DNA form, the CDR3 reads TGTGCCAGCAGCTTGGAGGGGGTACGGACTGAAGCTTTCTTT.

V usage is TRBV27 and J usage is TRBJ2-1; 10 bases line up with TRBD2. V gave up 3 bases and J gave up 6 bases; unmatched junction bases: 5. This CDR3 is built from 15 residues. Looked up from germline, CDR1 is MNHEY and CDR2 is SMNVEV (reference sequence). CDR3 amino acids: CASSLGSGGFNEQFF. As DNA, the CDR3 is TGTGCCAGCAGTTTGGGTAGCGGGGGGTTCAATGAGCAGTTCTTC.

This clone was recorded a few times. The CDR3 nucleotides are TGTGCCAGCAGCTTTGACGGGGGAAATGAGCAGTTCTTC. Encoded protein: CASSFDGGNEQFF. The V gene is TRBV7-8, the J gene TRBJ2-1, with D possibly TRBD2 on 6 matching bases. V lost 3 bases and J lost 7, with 10 bases in between. This CDR3 has 13 amino acids. Germline CDR1 and CDR2: SGHVS and FQNEAQ.

CDR3 in amino acids: CATPDRKNTEAFF. CDR3 in DNA: TGCGCCACCCCGGACAGAAAGAACACTGAAGCTTTCTTT. The chain uses TRBV10-1 and TRBJ1-1; D may be TRBD1 (6 bases). The V gene's germline CDR1 is WNHNN and CDR2 SYGVQD (reference sequence). V lost 10 bases to trimming and J lost 1 base, with 13 bases between them. The CDR3 extends over 13 amino acids.

The chain uses TRBV5-1 and TRBJ2-3; possibly TRBD1 for D (6 bases). This CDR3 spans 16 amino acids. V lost 4 bases and J 11 bases, leaving 26 bases between the germline ends. Germline V lookup: CDR1 SGHRS, CDR2 YFSETQ. The CDR3 sequence is CASSPGTSRASAGQYF. CDR3 DNA: TGCGCCAGCAGCCCGGGGACAAGCCGGGCCTCAGCAGGGCAGTATTTT.

The J gene is TRBJ2-1, the V gene TRBV7-9, with D maybe TRBD2 (5 bases). This CDR3 comprises 15 residues. V was clipped by 5 bases and J by 0 bases, with 11 bases between them. Germline lookup yields CDR1 SEHNR and CDR2 FQNEAQ (reference sequence). In DNA, the CDR3 is TGTGCCAGCAGCCCTCATGGGAGCTCCTACAATGAGCAGTTCTTC. As protein: CASSPHGSSYNEQFF.